This TCR beta chain emerged from a study of T cells of healthy individuals. V dropped 4 bases and J dropped 3; count of bases not matched to a gene: 9. The CDR3 runs 16 residues. Germline V gene sequence: CDR1 SGHTA, CDR2 FQGNSA. MiXCR, applied by TCRdb to the 5' RACE reads, yields one record per CDR3 protein. The data show around 63,000 distinct CDR3 sequences, roughly 16% seen once. This TCR was sampled from a human donor in good health. The genes are TRBV7-2 and TRBJ2-7; 10 nucleotides match TRBD1. CDR3 protein: CASSSQHRDRGYEQYF. CDR3 DNA sequence: TGTGCCAGCAGCTCCCAGCACCGGGACAGGGGCTACGAGCAGTACTTC.